This T cell receptor (beta chain) was identified during a study of post-analysis software for immune sequencing data. The TCR beta cDNA libraries contained unique molecular identifiers. TCRdb re-called the PCR reads with MiXCR, one entry per CDR3 protein. The sample shows 160,000 or so distinct CDR3 sequences, around 34% of them seen only once. Germline assignment: CDR1 MNHNS and CDR2 SASEGT. This CDR3 is 15 amino acids long. The chain couples TRBV6-1 to TRBJ2-7; D uncertain. The J call may be faulty, since TRBJ2-5 better matches the DNA end. The sequence came from a girl between 10 and 17 years old with multiple sclerosis. The sample was blood, taken after autologous hematopoietic stem cell transplantation. CDR3: CATTRRNLGQETQYF. The DNA for the CDR3 is TGTGCCACCACTCGGCGGAACCTCGGGCAAGAGACCCAGTACTTC.